Listed below are T cell receptor beta chains from one sample, sequenced in a study of CD4 and CD8 cells across lung adenocarcinoma regions. MiXCR was run by TCRdb on the PCR reads, yielding one entry per CDR3 protein. The table lists about 16,000 distinct CDR3 sequences, approximately 50% of them singletons, with 30% to 35% in the top ten. The sequenced material came from CD8+ T cells from the center of a lung tumor. The receptors were sampled from a female donor with lung adenocarcinoma. The CD4 and CD8 labels of this study may be unreliable. Each CDR3 is given with its conserved first and last residue. The order of the fields is clone size, J gene, V gene, D gene, CDR3 DNA, CDR3 protein. The D gene is left open where the match is weak. Clone size is given for some rows only: seen once, a few or many times, or a class if the clone is expanded.

>.|TRBJ2-3|TRBV10-3|.
TGTGCCATCAGTATAGGTTCCACAGATATGCAGTATTTC
CAISIGSTDMQYF
>.|TRBJ2-1|TRBV20-1|.
TGCAGTGCTAGTAGGGGAGAGGAGCAGTTCTTC
CSASRGEEQFF
>.|TRBJ2-3|TRBV10-3|.
TGTGCCGGGAGGTCCGGGGCCCGTGACCGAGAGACGCAGTACTTT
CAGRSGARDRETQYF
>.|TRBJ2-7|TRBV27|TRBD1
TGTGCCAGCAGCAACAGGGGGTGGGCTGACGAGCAGTACTTC
CASSNRGWADEQYF
>many|TRBJ2-7|TRBV7-6|TRBD1
TGTGCCAGCAGCCAAAACAGGGGCTACGAGCAGTACTTC
CASSQNRGYEQYF
>.|TRBJ2-3|TRBV7-2|.
TGTGCCAGCAGGTCTGGCCCCGGGGGGCCGAGAGATACGCAGTATTTC
CASRSGPGGPRDTQYF
>.|TRBJ2-3|TRBV27|.
TGTGCCAGCAGTTTGGGCGGGGTCCAAGAGACGCAGTATTTT
CASSLGGVQETQYF
>.|TRBJ1-2|TRBV10-3|.
TGTGCCATCAGTGGGAGTCCCGGGGATAGGGATGGCTACACCTTC
CAISGSPGDRDGYTF
>once|TRBJ2-5|TRBV7-6|.
TGTGCCAGCAGCCCAGGGGGGGGGGAAGAGACCCAGTACTTC
CASSPGGGEETQYF
>.|TRBJ2-7|TRBV6-5|TRBD2
TGTGCCAGCAGATTCTCCGGGACTAGCACAAATGCGCAGTACTTC
CASRFSGTSTNAQYF
>.|TRBJ2-7|TRBV27|TRBD2
TGTGCGGGCAACCGAAGCGGGGACCAAGAGACGCAGTACTTC
CAGNRSGDQETQYF
>.|TRBJ2-1|TRBV27|.
TGTGCCAGCAGGTCCCCCTACAATGAGCAGTTCTTC
CASRSPYNEQFF
>once|TRBJ2-7|TRBV7-6|.
TGTGCCAGCAGCTTAGGCCCCACCCAGGATGGCTATGAGCAGTACTTC
CASSLGPTQDGYEQYF
>many|TRBJ2-2|TRBV7-6|TRBD1
TGTGCCAGCAGCTTGCAGGGGGCGCCCCCCGGGGAGCTGTTTTTT
CASSLQGAPPGELFF
>.|TRBJ2-1|TRBV6-1|.
TGTGCCAGCAGTGTAAGGGCTGTGGGATCAAATACGCAGTTCTTC
CASSVRAVGSNTQFF
>many|TRBJ1-3|TRBV6-1|.
TGTGCCAGCAGTGCCGGCTACGCCTCTGGAAACACCATATATTTT
CASSAGYASGNTIYF
>many|TRBJ1-2|TRBV20-1|TRBD1
TGCAGTGCTAGCTCTGGGACAGCGATGGATGGCTACACCTTC
CSASSGTAMDGYTF
>.|TRBJ2-3|TRBV4-1|.
TGCGCCAGCAGCCAAGCAGAGGGGGGCGGCCGTGGCCCAGAGACGCAGTATTTT
CASSQAEGGGRGPETQYF
>.|TRBJ2-1|TRBV6-5|.
TGTGCCAGCAGATTAACAGGGGGAGGGTACAATGAGCAGTTCTTC
CASRLTGGGYNEQFF